Shown below are 18 T cell receptor beta chains from a single sample sequenced in a study of T cells in Graves' hyperthyroidism and ophthalmopathy. The TCR beta CDR3 regions underwent amplification using RNA transcripts as the source. HTBI primers were used for first-round RT-PCR of the TCR CDR3. TCRdb re-called the multiplex PCR reads through MiXCR, storing one row per CDR3 protein. The data show a few hundred thousand distinct CDR3 sequences, approximately 15% seen once. Material: blood. These receptors were collected from a woman aged 25 to 45 with Graves' hyperthyroidism.

This clonotype came up many times. The V call is TRBV3-1, the J call TRBJ1-1; D uncertain. There are 15 residues in the CDR3. V dropped 1 base and J dropped 0 bases, with 9 bases sitting between them. Germline CDR1 is LGHDT and CDR2 is YNNKEL (reference sequence). CDR3 amino acids: CASSQAVVVNTEAFF. DNA for the CDR3: TGTGCCAGCAGCCAAGCAGTCGTGGTGAACACTGAAGCTTTCTTT.

This clonotype was observed many times. The chain has TRBV7-8 and TRBJ2-7, with TRBD2 identical over 16 bases. Losses at the gene ends were 1 base for V and 5 bases for J; bases not matched to a gene: 8. The germline V gene encodes CDR1 SGHVS and CDR2 FQNEAQ. The CDR3 sequence is 18 residues long. Written as DNA, the CDR3 is TGTGCCAGCAGCTTAGTGGGACTAGCGGGAGGGCCGGGGAACGAGCAGTACTTC. Amino acids: CASSLVGLAGGPGNEQYF.

The chain uses TRBV20-1 and TRBJ2-7, with 7 bases matching TRBD2. V lost 0 bases and J lost 0; bases outside the gene matches: 8. In germline, CDR1 is DFQATT, CDR2 SNEGSKA (reference sequence). There are 16 residues in the CDR3. Here the CDR3 DNA reads TGCAGTGCTAGAGAACCAAGCGGGGCAAGCTCCTACGAGCAGTACTTC. Its protein is CSAREPSGASSYEQYF.

J is TRBJ2-5 and V is TRBV5-6; D possibly corresponds to TRBD1 (6 bases). Trimming shortened V by 3 bases and J by 5 bases, and 17 bases separated the two germline ends. CDR1 and CDR2 (germline): SGHDT, YYEEEE. The CDR3 covers 15 residues. Here the CDR3 reads CASSSDTGNLETQYF. The CDR3 nucleotides read TGTGCCAGCAGCTCGGATACAGGGAACCTGGAGACCCAGTACTTC. The full variable domain, in which reference TRBV5-6 and TRBJ2-5 provide the parts outside the CDR3, is DAGVTQSPTHLIKTRGQQVTLRCSPKSGHDTVSWYQQALGQGPQFIFQYYEEEERQRGNFPDRFSGHQFPNYSSELNVNALLLGDSALYLCASSSDTGNLETQYFGPGTRLLVL.

V and J are TRBV28 and TRBJ2-1, with TRBD2 identical over 11 bases. The CDR3 has 18 residues. The germline V gene has CDR1 MDHEN and CDR2 SYDVKM. After removal of 5 bases from V and 2 bases from J, the junction contained 11 bases not matched to a gene. The CDR3 loop is CASSPPSGRFPPYNEQFF. The CDR3 DNA reads as TGTGCCAGCAGTCCCCCTAGCGGGAGGTTCCCCCCCTACAATGAGCAGTTCTTC.

This clonotype was seen ten or more times. The chain combines TRBV28 with TRBJ1-4; maybe TRBD1 (6 bases). The V gene's germline CDR1 is MDHEN and CDR2 SYDVKM. The ends were cut back, 3 bases at V and 3 bases at J, with 8 bases in the middle. The CDR3 contains 14 residues. DNA for the CDR3: TGTGCCAGCAGTTTTCGGGGGCCTAATGAAAAACTGTTTTTT. Its protein product is CASSFRGPNEKLFF.

The gene calls are TRBV20-1 and TRBJ1-5, with 8 bases aligning to TRBD1. Germline CDR1 reads DFQATT; CDR2 reads SNEGSKA (reference sequence). The CDR3 runs to 16 residues. Trimming took 0 bases from V and 1 from J; bases not matched to a gene: 5. This CDR3 is CSARDRRTGSNQPQHF. CDR3 in DNA: TGCAGTGCTAGAGATCGTCGGACAGGGAGCAATCAGCCCCAGCATTTT.

The sample holds a few counts of this clonotype. The rearrangement links TRBV27 to TRBJ2-1; 10 nucleotides line up with TRBD2. V lost 7 bases to trimming and J lost 3 bases; unmatched junction nucleotides: 6. The germline gives CDR1 MNHEY, CDR2 SMNVEV (reference sequence). The CDR3 consists of 15 residues. The chain's CDR3 is CASTPLAGDYNEQFF. In nucleotides, the CDR3 is TGTGCCAGCACACCCCTAGCGGGGGACTACAATGAGCAGTTCTTC.

This clonotype was recorded a few times. The chain carries TRBV5-1 and TRBJ2-5; no definite D call. Germline CDR1 and CDR2: SGHRS and YFSETQ. This CDR3 is 14 amino acids long. Trimming left V 5 bases short and J 2 bases short, with 13 bases between. CDR3 nucleotides: TGCGCCAGCAGTATGTCAGAGCATCAAGAGACCCAGTACTTC. It specifies CASSMSEHQETQYF.

V gene TRBV5-4 combines with J gene TRBJ2-3, with D possibly being TRBD1 or TRBD2 (5 bases each). CDR3 length equals 14 residues. The germline gives CDR1 SGHNT, CDR2 YYREEE (reference sequence). V lost 1 base to trimming and J lost 6 bases, with 12 bases between them. DNA for the CDR3: TGTGCCAGCAGCTTGTGGGGGATGAGGGATACGCAGTATTTT. Protein: CASSLWGMRDTQYF.

This clonotype appeared many times. The chain recombines TRBV10-3 with TRBJ2-7; 11 nucleotides agree with TRBD1. CDR3 size: 14 residues. The J segment lost 2 bases and the V segment lost 4 bases, leaving 1 base of the junction unmatched. The germline gives CDR1 ENHRY, CDR2 SYGVKD. In nucleotides, the CDR3 is TGTGCCATCAGTGGGGACAGGGGGGCCTACGAGCAGTACTTC. Its translation is CAISGDRGAYEQYF.

This clonotype was counted many times. This rearrangement joins TRBV6-5 to TRBJ2-1, with TRBD2 as a possible D gene (6 bases). Trimming took 0 bases from V and 0 from J, leaving 12 bases between them. The CDR3 loop spans 17 amino acids. Germline V gene data show CDR1 as MNHEY and CDR2 as SVGAGI. The CDR3 DNA follows: TGTGCCAGCAGTTACTCGGTCGTAGCGGACTCCTACAATGAGCAGTTCTTC. The encoded protein is CASSYSVVADSYNEQFF.

In DNA, the CDR3 is TGTGCCAGCAGCGCAGAGACAGGGAGGGGCAATGAGCAGTTCTTC. This encodes CASSAETGRGNEQFF. The chain has TRBV9 and TRBJ2-1, with D perhaps being TRBD1 or TRBD2 (7 bases each). V lost 3 bases and J 6 bases, leaving 16 bases between the germline ends. The CDR3 extends over 15 amino acids. Germline V gene sequence: CDR1 SGDLS, CDR2 YYNGEE.

This clonotype was detected a few times. This rearrangement joins TRBV2 to TRBJ2-3, with 8 bases lining up with TRBD1. Germline trimming cut 3 bases from V and 0 bases from J; bases unmatched to any gene: 5. This CDR3 has 16 residues. The V gene's germline CDR1 is SNHLY and CDR2 FYNNEI. Here the CDR3 DNA reads TGTGCCAGCAGTGACCGGGACAGGCGTAGCACAGATACGCAGTATTTT. This translates into CASSDRDRRSTDTQYF.

The chain uses TRBV7-2 and TRBJ2-7, with D possibly being TRBD1 (6 bases). The CDR3 has 12 residues. The germline gives CDR1 SGHTA, CDR2 FQGNSA. V dropped 7 bases and J dropped 2 bases, with 9 bases sitting between them. CDR3 amino acids: CASIGQPYEQYF. The CDR3 nucleotides read TGTGCCAGCATCGGACAGCCCTACGAGCAGTACTTC.

This chain links TRBV6-1 with TRBJ2-1, with TRBD2 matching 12 bases. This CDR3 has 19 amino acids. Germline assignment: CDR1 MNHNS and CDR2 SASEGT. Germline trimming cut 4 bases from V and 5 bases from J; bases unmatched to any gene: 15. The CDR3 region is CASSGKLAGGSLGHNEQFF. CDR3 in DNA: TGTGCCAGCAGTGGAAAACTAGCGGGAGGTTCCCTGGGTCACAATGAGCAGTTCTTC.

This clonotype was found a few times. The chain links TRBV5-4 to TRBJ1-1; 10 bases fit TRBD1. The CDR3 contains 15 residues. Germline V CDR1 and CDR2: SGHNT, YYREEE (reference sequence). V shed 3 bases and J 5 bases; nucleotides not matched to a gene: 7. The DNA of the CDR3 is TGTGCCAGCAGCTCCCGACAGGGGGCGAAAACTGAAGCTTTCTTT. Translation gives CASSSRQGAKTEAFF.

This clonotype occurred many times. The V gene is TRBV3-1, the J gene TRBJ2-5, with TRBD2 identical over 7 bases. The V segment lost 0 bases and the J segment 5 bases; nucleotides outside the gene matches: 3. Germline V gene sequence: CDR1 LGHDT, CDR2 YNNKEL (reference sequence). The CDR3 consists of 14 residues. The CDR3 region is CASSQELGGETQYF. The CDR3 DNA reads as TGTGCCAGCAGCCAAGAGCTGGGAGGGGAGACCCAGTACTTC.